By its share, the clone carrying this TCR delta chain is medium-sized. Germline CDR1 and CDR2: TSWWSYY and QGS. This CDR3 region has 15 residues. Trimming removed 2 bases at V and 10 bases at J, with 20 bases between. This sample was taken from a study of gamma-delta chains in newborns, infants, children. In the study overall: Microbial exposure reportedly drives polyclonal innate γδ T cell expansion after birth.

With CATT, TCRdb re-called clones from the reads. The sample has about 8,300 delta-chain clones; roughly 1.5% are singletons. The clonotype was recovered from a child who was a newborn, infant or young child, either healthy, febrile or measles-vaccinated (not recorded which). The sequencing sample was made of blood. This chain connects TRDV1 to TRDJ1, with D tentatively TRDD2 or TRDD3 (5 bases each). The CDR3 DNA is TGTGCTCTTGGGGAAAGTTGGCCTTCTCAGCTGGGACTCATCTTT. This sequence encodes CALGESWPSQLGLIF.